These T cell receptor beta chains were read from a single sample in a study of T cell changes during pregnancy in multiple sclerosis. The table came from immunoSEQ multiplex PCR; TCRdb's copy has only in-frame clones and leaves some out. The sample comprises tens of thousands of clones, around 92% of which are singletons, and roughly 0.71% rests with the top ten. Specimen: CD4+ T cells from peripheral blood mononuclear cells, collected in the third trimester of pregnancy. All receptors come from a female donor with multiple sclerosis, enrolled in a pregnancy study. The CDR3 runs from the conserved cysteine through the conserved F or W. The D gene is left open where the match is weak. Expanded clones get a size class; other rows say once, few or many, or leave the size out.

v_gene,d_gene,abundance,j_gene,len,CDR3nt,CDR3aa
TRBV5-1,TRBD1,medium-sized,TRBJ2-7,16,TGCGCCAGCAGAGTCGCTAGGGCCTCCAGGGGGAACGAGCAGTACTTC,CASRVARASRGNEQYF
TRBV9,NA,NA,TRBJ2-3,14,TGTGCCAGCAGGAAGGCGGCTAGCACAGATACGCAGTATTTT,CASRKAASTDTQYF
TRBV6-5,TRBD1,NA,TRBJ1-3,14,TGTGCCAGCAGAAGACAGGGGTCTGGAAACACCATATATTTT,CASRRQGSGNTIYF
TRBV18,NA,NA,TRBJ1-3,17,TGTGCCAGCTCCCTCAGAGAAAGGGAGCTCTCTGGAAACACCATATATTTT,CASSLRERELSGNTIYF
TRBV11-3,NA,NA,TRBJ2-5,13,TGTGCCAGCAGCTCAGGGGCCCAAGAGACCCAGTACTTC,CASSSGAQETQYF
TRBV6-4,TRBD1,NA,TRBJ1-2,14,TGTGCCAGCACCAGGACAGGGGGCGCCGGGGGCTACACCTTC,CASTRTGGAGGYTF
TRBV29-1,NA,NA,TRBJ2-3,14,TGCAGCGTTGGGTTACGGGTCCGCACAGATACGCAGTATTTT,CSVGLRVRTDTQYF
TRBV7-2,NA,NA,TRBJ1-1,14,TGTGCCAGCAGCTTAGTCGGGGGTAACACTGAAGCTTTCTTT,CASSLVGGNTEAFF
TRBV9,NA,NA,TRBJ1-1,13,TGTGCCAGCAGCGTAGTGGGGGGTGTTGAAGCTTTCTTT,CASSVVGGVEAFF
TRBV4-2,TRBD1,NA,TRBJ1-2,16,TGTGCCAGCAGCCAAGATGGGGGACAGACTAACTATGGCTACACCTTC,CASSQDGGQTNYGYTF
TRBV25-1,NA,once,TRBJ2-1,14,TGTGCCAGCAGTGAAACAGCTCCCTACAATGAGCAGTTCTTC,CASSETAPYNEQFF
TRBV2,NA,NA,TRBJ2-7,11,TGTGCCAGCAGTCCAGCCTACGAGCAGTACTTC,CASSPAYEQYF
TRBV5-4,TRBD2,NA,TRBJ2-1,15,TGTGCCAGCAGCCTTGGACTAGACCCCTACAATGAGCAGTTCTTC,CASSLGLDPYNEQFF
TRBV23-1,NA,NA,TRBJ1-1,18,TGCGCCAGCAACCGAGATCCAGGGGACAACCCCAAACACACTGAAGCTTTCTTT,CASNRDPGDNPKHTEAFF
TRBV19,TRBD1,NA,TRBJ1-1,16,TGTGCCAGTAGTAACAGACAGGGTAGCTCGAGCACTGAAGCTTTCTTT,CASSNRQGSSSTEAFF
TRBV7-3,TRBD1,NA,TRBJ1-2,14,TGTGCCAGCAGCAGGGACAGGGGGTCTGGAGGCTACACCTTC,CASSRDRGSGGYTF
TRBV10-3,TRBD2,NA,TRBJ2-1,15,TGTGCCATCAGTGAGGCGGGGGGGGCGGAGAATGAGCAGTTCTTC,CAISEAGGAENEQFF
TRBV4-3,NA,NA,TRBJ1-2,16,TGCGCCAGCAGCCAAGATAGCGGGAGCAAGGACTATGGCTACACCTTC,CASSQDSGSKDYGYTF
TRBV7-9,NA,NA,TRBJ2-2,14,TGTGCCAGCAGCCTTCCGTCCTACACCGGGGAGCTGTTTTTT,CASSLPSYTGELFF
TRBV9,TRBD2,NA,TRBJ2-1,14,TGTGCCAGCAGCGTAGTCACGGTCCTAGCGGTGCAGTTCTTC,CASSVVTVLAVQFF
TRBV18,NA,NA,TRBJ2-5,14,TGTGCCAGCTCACCTCCGGGGTTACAAGAGACCCAGTACTTC,CASSPPGLQETQYF
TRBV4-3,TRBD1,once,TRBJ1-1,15,TGCGCCAGCAGCCATGCAGGGGGTAGAGGCACTGAAGCTTTCTTT,CASSHAGGRGTEAFF
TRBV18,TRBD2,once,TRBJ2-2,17,TGTGCCAGCTCCCCGGGTCGCGGGGGGCCGAACACCGGGGAGCTGTTTTTT,CASSPGRGGPNTGELFF
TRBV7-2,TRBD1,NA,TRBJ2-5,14,TGTGCCAGCAGCCGGGACAGAAAGGAAGAGACCCAGTACTTC,CASSRDRKEETQYF
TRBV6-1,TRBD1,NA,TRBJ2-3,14,TGTGCCAGCACGGGACAGGGCCTCACAGATACGCAGTATTTT,CASTGQGLTDTQYF
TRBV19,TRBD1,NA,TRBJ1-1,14,TGTGCCAGTAGTATATCGGGACAGAGCACTGAAGCTTTCTTT,CASSISGQSTEAFF
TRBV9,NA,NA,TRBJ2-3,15,TGTGCCAGCAGCGTTGACCGGGGGGCGACAGATACGCAGTATTTT,CASSVDRGATDTQYF
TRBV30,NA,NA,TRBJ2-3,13,TGTGCCTGGAGTGTCGGGGGGCCTTATACGCAGTATTTT,CAWSVGGPYTQYF
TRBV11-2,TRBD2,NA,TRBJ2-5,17,TGTGCCAGCAGCACCGGACTAGCGGGGGGGCAATGGGAGACCCAGTACTTC,CASSTGLAGGQWETQYF
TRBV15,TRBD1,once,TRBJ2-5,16,TGTGCCACCAGCAGGGACAGGGCAAGAGGCCAAGAGACCCAGTACTTC,CATSRDRARGQETQYF
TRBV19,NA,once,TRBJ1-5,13,TGTGCCACCAGGACTGAGTTCAATCAGCCCCAGCATTTT,CATRTEFNQPQHF
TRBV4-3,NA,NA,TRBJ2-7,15,TGCGCCAGCAGCCAAAGCCGGAGACAGGTTAACGAGCAGTACTTC,CASSQSRRQVNEQYF
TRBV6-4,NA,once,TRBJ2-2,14,TGTGCCAGCAGTGTCCGTTATGACACCGGGGAGCTGTTTTTT,CASSVRYDTGELFF
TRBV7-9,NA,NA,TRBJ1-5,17,TGTGCCAGCAGCGGGTGGTCAGGGGATTTAAGCAATCAGCCCCAGCATTTT,CASSGWSGDLSNQPQHF
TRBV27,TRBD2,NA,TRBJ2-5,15,TGTGCCAGCAGTTTCCTAGCGGGGGGACAAGAGACCCAGTACTTC,CASSFLAGGQETQYF
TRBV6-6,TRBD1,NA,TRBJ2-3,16,TGTGCCAGCAGTTACTCCCCCGGACAGGGCCGCGATACGCAGTATTTT,CASSYSPGQGRDTQYF
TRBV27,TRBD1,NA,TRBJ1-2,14,TGTGCCAGCAGTAAGGGACAGGGACCCTATGGCTACACCTTC,CASSKGQGPYGYTF
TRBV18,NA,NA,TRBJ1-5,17,TGTGCCAGCTCACCAGGGAGTCAGGGAGGGGGCAATCAGCCCCAGCATTTT,CASSPGSQGGGNQPQHF
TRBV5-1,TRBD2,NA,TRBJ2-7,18,TGCGCCAGCAGCTCGTTTACCTCACTTAGCGGGTCCTCCTACGAGCAGTACTTC,CASSSFTSLSGSSYEQYF
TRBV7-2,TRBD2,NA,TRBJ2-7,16,TGTGCCAGCAGCTTCACTAGCGGGGGGGTACCCTACGAGCAGTACTTC,CASSFTSGGVPYEQYF
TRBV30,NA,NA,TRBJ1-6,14,TGTGCCTGGAGTGTCAGCTCCTATAATTCACCCCTCCACTTT,CAWSVSSYNSPLHF
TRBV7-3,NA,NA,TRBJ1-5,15,TGTGCCAGCAGCTTAAAGGGTACGGGAAATCAGCCCCAGCATTTT,CASSLKGTGNQPQHF
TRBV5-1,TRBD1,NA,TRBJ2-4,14,TGCGCCAGCAGTACGACAGGGGATGGGAACATTCAGTACTTC,CASSTTGDGNIQYF
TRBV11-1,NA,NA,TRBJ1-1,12,TGTGCCAGCCTGACAGCGGGGACTGAAGCTTTCTTT,CASLTAGTEAFF
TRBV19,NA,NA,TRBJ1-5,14,TGTGCCAGTAGTGGGGGCGGGCGCAATCAGCCCCAGCATTTT,CASSGGGRNQPQHF
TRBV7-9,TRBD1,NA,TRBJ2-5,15,TGTGCCAGCAGCGACAGCAGGGGGCCTTGGGAGACCCAGTACTTC,CASSDSRGPWETQYF